This TCR beta chain derives from a study of beta chain features in type 1 diabetes. Study as a whole: Taken together, all samples contributed some 98 million examined sorted cells. Findings and limits, study-wide: The study found moderately but significantly shorter TCRB CDR3s in all four CD4+ subsets of Type 1 diabetes patients. The analysis here could not establish whether HLA type shapes TCRB rearrangement.

Naive, central memory, regulatory and stem cell-like memory cells within the CD4+ compartment were sorted using CD45RO/CCR7/CD25/CD127/CD95/CD27. The CDR3 covers 17 residues. V shed 3 bases and J 5 bases; nucleotides not matched to a gene: 11. Germline CDR1 and CDR2: SGHRS and YFSETQ. Comments on this clone: Antigen specificity is unknown.

Every bit of the isolated RNA underwent reverse transcription, so sequencing read expressed TCRB transcripts. This table comes from immunoSEQ multiplex PCR, and its TCRdb copy is limited to in-frame clones, with some not included. The table includes about 250,000 clones, about 14% detected once. J is TRBJ1-6 and V is TRBV5-1; 7 bases agree with TRBD1. The TCR comes from a woman between 40 and 55 years old in good health. Sequencing was done on a sample of naive CD4+ T cells from blood. The CDR3 bases are TGCGCCAGCAGCTCTTCACCGGGACAGATAAATAATTCACCCCTCCACTTT. Amino acid sequence: CASSSSPGQINNSPLHF.